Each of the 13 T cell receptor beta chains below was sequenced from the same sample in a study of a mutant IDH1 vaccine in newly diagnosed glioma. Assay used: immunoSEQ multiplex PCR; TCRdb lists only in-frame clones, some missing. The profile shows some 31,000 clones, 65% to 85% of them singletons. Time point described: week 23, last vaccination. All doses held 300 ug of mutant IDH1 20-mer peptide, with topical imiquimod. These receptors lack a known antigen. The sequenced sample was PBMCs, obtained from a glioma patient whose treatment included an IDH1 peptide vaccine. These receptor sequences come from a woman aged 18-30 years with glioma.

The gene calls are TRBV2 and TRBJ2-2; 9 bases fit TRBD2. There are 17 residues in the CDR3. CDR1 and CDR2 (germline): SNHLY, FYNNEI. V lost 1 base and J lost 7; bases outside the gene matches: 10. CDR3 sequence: CASSEEGGGGAFGELFF. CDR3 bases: TGTGCCAGCAGTGAAGAAGGGGGCGGGGGGGCCTTCGGGGAGCTGTTTTTT.

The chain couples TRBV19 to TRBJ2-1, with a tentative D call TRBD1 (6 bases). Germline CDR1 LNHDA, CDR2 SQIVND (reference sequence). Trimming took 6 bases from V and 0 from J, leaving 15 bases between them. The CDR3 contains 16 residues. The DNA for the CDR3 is TGTGCCAGTAGACTCCGCCCAGGGGCCTCCTACAATGAGCAGTTCTTC. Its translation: CASRLRPGASYNEQFF.

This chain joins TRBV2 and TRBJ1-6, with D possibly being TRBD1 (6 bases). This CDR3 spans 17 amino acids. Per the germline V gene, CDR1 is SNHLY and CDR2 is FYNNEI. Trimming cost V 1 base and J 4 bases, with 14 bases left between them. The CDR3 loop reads CASSEGRQGLYNSPLHF. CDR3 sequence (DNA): TGTGCCAGCAGTGAAGGACGTCAGGGGCTGTATAATTCACCCCTCCACTTT.

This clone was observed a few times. The DNA of the CDR3 is TGTGCCAGCAGTTCGGGACAGACGAGGGAGCAGTACTTC. This encodes CASSSGQTREQYF. The V and J genes are TRBV7-9 and TRBJ2-7, with 7 positions matching TRBD1. The V and J ends lost 6 bases and 7 bases, in that order; junction bases with no gene match: 9. From germline, CDR1 is SEHNR and CDR2 FQNEAQ (reference sequence). This CDR3 is built from 13 residues.

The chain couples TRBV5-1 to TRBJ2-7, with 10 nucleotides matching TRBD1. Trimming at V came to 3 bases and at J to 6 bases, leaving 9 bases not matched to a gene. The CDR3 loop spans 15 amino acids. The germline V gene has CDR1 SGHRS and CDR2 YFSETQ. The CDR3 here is CASSYGDRGVSEQYF. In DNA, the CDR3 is TGCGCCAGCAGCTACGGGGACAGGGGCGTATCCGAGCAGTACTTC.

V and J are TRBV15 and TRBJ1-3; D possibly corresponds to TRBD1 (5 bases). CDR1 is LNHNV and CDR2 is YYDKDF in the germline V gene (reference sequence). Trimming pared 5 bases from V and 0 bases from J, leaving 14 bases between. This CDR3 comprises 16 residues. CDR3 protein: CATSERWGTSGNTIYF. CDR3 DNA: TGTGCCACCAGCGAACGTTGGGGGACCTCTGGAAACACCATATATTTT.

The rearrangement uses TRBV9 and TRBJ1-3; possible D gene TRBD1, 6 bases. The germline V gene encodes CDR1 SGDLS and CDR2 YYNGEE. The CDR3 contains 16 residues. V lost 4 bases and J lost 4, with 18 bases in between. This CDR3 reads CASSPETGLTGNTIYF. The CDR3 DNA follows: TGTGCCAGCAGCCCCGAGACAGGACTGACGGGAAACACCATATATTTT.

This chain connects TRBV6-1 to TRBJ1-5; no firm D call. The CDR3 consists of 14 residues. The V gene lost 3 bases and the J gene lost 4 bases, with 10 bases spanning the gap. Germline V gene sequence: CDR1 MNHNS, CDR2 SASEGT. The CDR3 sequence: CASSEVKKNQPQHF. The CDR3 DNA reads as TGTGCCAGCAGTGAGGTGAAAAAAAATCAGCCCCAGCATTTT.

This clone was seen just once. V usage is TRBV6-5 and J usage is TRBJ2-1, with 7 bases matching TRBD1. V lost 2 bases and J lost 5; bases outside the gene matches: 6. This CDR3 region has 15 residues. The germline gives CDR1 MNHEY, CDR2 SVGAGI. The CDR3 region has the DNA TGTGCCAGCAGTTACCCCCTCGGACAGGACAATGAGCAGTTCTTC. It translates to CASSYPLGQDNEQFF.

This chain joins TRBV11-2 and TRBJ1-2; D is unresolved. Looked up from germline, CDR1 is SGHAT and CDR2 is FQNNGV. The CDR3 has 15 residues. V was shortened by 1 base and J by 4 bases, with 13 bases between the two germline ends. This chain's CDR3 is CASSLAPAGPYGYTF. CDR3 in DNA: TGTGCCAGCAGCTTAGCCCCGGCTGGGCCCTATGGCTACACCTTC.

CDR3 protein: CAIRRTSGRPDNEQFF. The CDR3 bases are TGTGCCATCAGGAGGACTAGCGGGAGGCCCGACAATGAGCAGTTCTTC. The chain employs TRBV10-3 and TRBJ2-1; 14 nucleotides align to TRBD2. The CDR3 extends over 16 amino acids. V was pared by 6 bases and J by 5 bases, with 6 bases of the junction left unmatched. Germline V CDR1 and CDR2: ENHRY, SYGVKD.

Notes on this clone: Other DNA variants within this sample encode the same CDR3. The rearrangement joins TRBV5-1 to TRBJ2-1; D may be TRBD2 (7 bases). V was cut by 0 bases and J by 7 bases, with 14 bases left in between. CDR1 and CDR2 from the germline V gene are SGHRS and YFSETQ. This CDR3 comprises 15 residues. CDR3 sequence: CASSLGGGRDNEQFF. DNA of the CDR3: TGCGCCAGCAGCTTGGGGGGGGGCCGGGATAATGAGCAGTTCTTC. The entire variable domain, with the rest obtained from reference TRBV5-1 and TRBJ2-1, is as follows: KAGVTQTPRYLIKTRGQQVTLSCSPISGHRSVSWYQQTPGQGLQFLFEYFSETQRNKGNFPGRFSGRQFSNSRSEMNVSTLELGDSALYLCASSLGGGRDNEQFFGPGTRLTVL.

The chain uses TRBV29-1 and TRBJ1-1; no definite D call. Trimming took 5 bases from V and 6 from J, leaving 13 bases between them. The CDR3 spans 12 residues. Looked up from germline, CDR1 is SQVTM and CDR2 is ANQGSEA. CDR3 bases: TGCAGCGTTCTAAGCGGGGAGGCTGAAGCTTTCTTT. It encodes CSVLSGEAEAFF.